Shown below are 30 T cell receptor beta chains from a single sample sequenced in a study of regulatory T cells in long-lasting Graves disease. The time point here: persistent/refractory GD, antithyroid drugs over 5 years with positive TRAb. RNA isolated from PBMCs was used to make the TCR library. HTBI primers from iRepertoire and Arm-PCR of CDR3 regions yielded the TCR beta libraries. One entry per CDR3 protein results from TCRdb running MiXCR on the multiplex PCR reads. The repertoire holds hundreds of thousands of distinct CDR3 sequences, 20% to 25% seen once, with around an eighth in the top ten. The specimen was peripheral blood mononuclear cells (PBMCs), collected when the disease was refractory, from a patient treated with antithyroid drugs. Receptors originate from a female donor with Graves disease.

The chain carries TRBV13 and TRBJ2-4; D is possibly TRBD2 (6 bases). The V end was cut by 1 base, the J end by 4 bases, with 17 bases between. The CDR3 is made up of 17 amino acids. The V gene's germline CDR1 is PRHDT and CDR2 FYEKMQ (reference sequence). The CDR3 is CASSLVGGVGRKNIQYF. The CDR3 nucleotides are TGTGCCAGCAGCTTAGTCGGAGGTGTGGGGAGGAAAAACATTCAGTACTTC.

This clonotype turned up a few times. This rearrangement joins TRBV3-1 to TRBJ1-1, with a tentative D call TRBD1 (5 bases). CDR1 LGHDT and CDR2 YNNKEL come from the germline V gene (reference sequence). There are 17 residues in the CDR3. Trimming took off 4 bases at V and 4 bases at J, with 22 bases between the two ends. The DNA for the CDR3 is TGTGCCAGCAGCCGTTATTCCTCGGGGGGAGCTTTCACTGAAGCTTTCTTT. It encodes CASSRYSSGGAFTEAFF.

This clonotype showed up just a few times. This chain uses TRBV7-2 with TRBJ2-7, with TRBD2 as a possible D gene (5 bases). The V end was cut by 5 bases, the J end by 2 bases, with 13 bases between. Germline CDR1 reads SGHTA; CDR2 reads FQGNSA. The CDR3 is 14 residues long. The CDR3 spells CASSVGGLTYEQYF. The CDR3 DNA sequence: TGTGCCAGCAGCGTGGGCGGACTTACCTACGAGCAGTACTTC.

This clonotype was seen many times. The chain is built from TRBV28 and TRBJ2-5; D is possibly TRBD1 (5 bases). Germline lookup yields CDR1 MDHEN and CDR2 SYDVKM. The CDR3 is 15 amino acids. V was cut by 6 bases and J by 2 bases, with 16 bases left in between. This CDR3 reads CASRLAQGWQETQYF. CDR3 nucleotides: TGTGCCAGCAGATTAGCCCAGGGTTGGCAAGAGACCCAGTACTTC. The variable domain in full, with the rest retrieved from reference TRBV28 and TRBJ2-5, is DVKVTQSSRYLVKRTGEKVFLECVQDMDHENMFWYRQDPGLGLRLIYFSYDVKMKEKGDIPEGYSVSREKKERFSLILESASTNQTSMYLCASRLAQGWQETQYFGPGTRLLVL.

This clonotype has at least ten counts. J is TRBJ1-1 and V is TRBV12-3 or TRBV12-4; 8 bases line up with TRBD1. Losses at the gene ends were 2 bases for V and 0 bases for J; bases not matched to a gene: 17. CDR3 size: 20 residues. The CDR3 region has the DNA TGTGCCAGCAGTTTATTGGGAATCGACAGGGGTAAGTGGGTGAACACTGAAGCTTTCTTT. It is translated as CASSLLGIDRGKWVNTEAFF.

This clonotype was picked up a small number of times. The rearrangement uses TRBV27 and TRBJ2-3; 15 positions agree with TRBD2. CDR1 and CDR2 from the germline V gene are MNHEY and SMNVEV (reference sequence). The CDR3 consists of 17 residues. Losses at the gene ends were 2 bases for V and 6 bases for J; bases not matched to a gene: 6. CDR3 residues: CASSLMTGTSGRDTQYF. The CDR3 region has the DNA TGTGCCAGCAGTTTAATGACCGGGACTAGCGGGAGGGATACGCAGTATTTT.

The chain links TRBV20-1 to TRBJ2-7; 12 bases are a match to TRBD1. The CDR3 is made up of 15 amino acids. Germline CDR1 reads DFQATT; CDR2 reads SNEGSKA (reference sequence). V was pared by 5 bases and J by 6 bases, with 11 bases of the junction left unmatched. The chain's CDR3 is CSAAGTGGLRGEQYF. The CDR3 region has the DNA TGCAGTGCTGCCGGGACAGGGGGCCTTCGCGGCGAGCAGTACTTC.

This clonotype has at least ten counts. The genes are TRBV12-3 or TRBV12-4 and TRBJ2-2, with D possibly TRBD2 on 6 matching bases. CDR3 length: 15 residues. V lost 6 bases, J lost 3 bases, and 14 bases lay in between. CDR3 amino acids: CASSPLIADTGELFF. The CDR3 nucleotides are TGTGCCAGCAGCCCCCTGATAGCGGACACCGGGGAGCTGTTTTTT.

With respect to this clonotype: This may stem from a read error, because a much larger clone lies one nucleotide away. This rearrangement joins TRBV19 to TRBJ2-7; D perhaps matches TRBD1 (7 bases). Germline CDR1 is LNHDA and CDR2 is SQIVND (reference sequence). The CDR3 is 12 residues long. V was clipped by 11 bases and J by 7 bases, with 18 bases between them. The CDR3 is CAGGDSFREQYF. The CDR3 coding sequence is TGTGCCGGCGGGGACAGCTTTCGAGAGCAGTACTTC.

This clonotype came up many times. The rearrangement joins TRBV20-1 to TRBJ2-5, with D maybe TRBD2 (5 bases). Per the germline V gene, CDR1 is DFQATT and CDR2 is SNEGSKA (reference sequence). The CDR3 consists of 13 residues. V was cut by 2 bases and J by 1 base, with 8 bases left in between. The CDR3: CSARRESQETQYF. In DNA, the CDR3 is TGCAGTGCTAGAAGGGAGTCCCAAGAGACCCAGTACTTC.

DNA of the CDR3: TGCAGCGTTTTAGCCGATGAGCAGTTCTTC. Translating gives CSVLADEQFF. The rearrangement uses TRBV29-1 and TRBJ2-1; D uncertain. Germline CDR1 SQVTM, CDR2 ANQGSEA. Trimming removed 5 bases from V and 8 bases from J, with 7 bases in between. The CDR3 is 10 residues long.

This clonotype was seen repeatedly, ten times or more. V gene TRBV28 combines with J gene TRBJ1-1, with TRBD1 identical over 8 bases. V shed 5 bases, J shed 5 bases, and the junction held 7 bases outside the gene matches. The CDR3 loop spans 14 amino acids. Germline V gene lookup returns CDR1 MDHEN and CDR2 SYDVKM. This chain's CDR3 is CASSGAGGETEAFF. The CDR3 DNA follows: TGTGCCAGCAGTGGGGCAGGGGGCGAGACTGAAGCTTTCTTT.

This clonotype was seen a handful of times. The genes are TRBV6-1 and TRBJ1-5; D ambiguous. Trimming stripped 0 bases from V and 0 bases from J, with 12 bases between. The CDR3 has 17 residues. Germline V gene lookup returns CDR1 MNHNS and CDR2 SASEGT. CDR3 sequence: CASSEASRPYSNQPQHF. As DNA, the CDR3 is TGTGCCAGCAGTGAAGCAAGCAGGCCTTATAGCAATCAGCCCCAGCATTTT.

This clonotype showed up just once. A much bigger clone sits one base away, suggesting this may be a read error. Here the CDR3 DNA reads TGTGCCAGCAGTTTAGGACAGGGCGACACAGATACGCAGTATTTT. It specifies CASSLGQGDTDTQYF. The chain joins TRBV12-3 or TRBV12-4 to TRBJ2-3; TRBD1 agrees at 7 bases. The CDR3 extends over 15 amino acids. The trim removed 1 base at V and 2 bases at J, leaving 3 bases unmatched.

As for this clonotype: This may come from a read error, since a much larger clone is one base off. V gene TRBV30 combines with J gene TRBJ2-6; D remains unclear. This CDR3 has 17 amino acids. Germline V gene sequence: CDR1 GTSNPN, CDR2 SVGIG (reference sequence). The V end lost 2 bases, the J end lost 0 bases, and 14 bases lay between the germline ends. Here the CDR3 reads CAWSHWTVVSGANVLTF. In nucleotides, the CDR3 is TGTGCCTGGAGTCACTGGACGGTCGTCTCTGGGGCCAACGTCCTGACTTTC.

The sample holds many counts of this clonotype. This chain joins TRBV11-1 and TRBJ2-7, with 8 bases aligning to TRBD1. The CDR3 runs to 14 residues. J was trimmed by 3 bases and V by 3 bases; bases with no gene match: 4. CDR1 and CDR2 (germline): SGHAT, FQDESV (reference sequence). The CDR3 region is CASSFAQGVYEQYF. The DNA for the CDR3 is TGTGCCAGCAGCTTTGCACAGGGGGTCTACGAGCAGTACTTC.

This clonotype came up a few times. The chain has TRBV20-1 and TRBJ1-1; a weak D match, TRBD1 (6 bases). The CDR3 loop spans 13 amino acids. The germline CDR1 and CDR2 sequences are DFQATT and SNEGSKA (reference sequence). V dropped 1 base and J dropped 4 bases, with 10 bases sitting between them. The CDR3 nucleotides read TGCAGTGCTAGAGGAGGGGGTCCCACTGAAGCTTTCTTT. Its protein product is CSARGGGPTEAFF.

Comments on this clonotype: A read error may produce the germline difference seen at one junction end. The V gene is TRBV7-7, the J gene TRBJ1-3; D is undetermined. Germline values: CDR1 SSHAT, CDR2 FNYEAQ (reference sequence). The CDR3 totals 13 residues. This CDR3 reads CASSSDRGNTIYF. For the CDR3, the DNA is TGTGCTAGCAGCTCTGATCGGGGAAACACCATATATTTT.

This clonotype was seen many times. The genes are TRBV28 and TRBJ2-4; D ambiguous. Germline V gives CDR1 MDHEN, CDR2 SYDVKM. V lost 6 bases to trimming and J lost 7 bases, with 16 bases between them. The CDR3 is made up of 14 amino acids. The CDR3 coding sequence is TGTGCCAGCAGCCTCCTCCATCTCAGGAACATTCAGTACTTC. Amino acids: CASSLLHLRNIQYF.

The sample holds a few counts of this clonotype. The chain links TRBV7-2 to TRBJ2-7; 7 bases are shared with TRBD1. The CDR3 contains 16 residues. The germline CDR1 and CDR2 sequences are SGHTA and FQGNSA. V was pared by 5 bases and J by 2 bases, with 12 bases of the junction left unmatched. The CDR3 protein is CASSRDRAIGTYEQYF. The CDR3 region has the DNA TGTGCCAGCAGCCGCGACAGGGCTATAGGGACCTACGAGCAGTACTTC.

This clonotype was detected a few times. V is TRBV18 and J is TRBJ1-2; no definite D call. CDR1 is KGHSH, CDR2 LQKENI, per germline. V was shortened by 2 bases and J by 3 bases, with 16 bases between the two germline ends. There are 16 residues in the CDR3. The CDR3 DNA reads TGTGCCAGCTCACCAACCCCTACCTTGGCTGACTATGGCTACACCTTC. Translating it yields CASSPTPTLADYGYTF.

This clonotype was detected only a few times. The CDR3 DNA sequence: TGTGCCAGCAGTCCTTGGACACGAGGGGACTATGGCTACACCTTC. The encoded protein is CASSPWTRGDYGYTF. The rearrangement uses TRBV28 and TRBJ1-2; tentative D call: TRBD1 (5 bases). Trimming pared 5 bases from V and 3 bases from J, leaving 16 bases between. Germline V CDR1 and CDR2: MDHEN, SYDVKM. The CDR3 runs 15 residues.

The table lists this clonotype with many counts. The V call is TRBV28, the J call TRBJ2-7; 10 nucleotides match TRBD2. CDR3 length: 14 residues. In germline, CDR1 is MDHEN, CDR2 SYDVKM. V dropped 5 bases and J dropped 6; count of bases not matched to a gene: 7. CDR3 residues: CASSTSGVLVEQYF. The DNA for the CDR3 is TGTGCCAGCAGTACTAGCGGGGTTTTGGTCGAGCAGTACTTC.

This clonotype has a count of ten or more. The chain recombines TRBV2 with TRBJ1-5; possible D gene TRBD1, 5 bases. V gave up 4 bases and J gave up 4 bases, with 11 bases separating them. CDR3 length equals 14 residues. Germline V gives CDR1 SNHLY, CDR2 FYNNEI. CDR3 loop: CASSGSTVNQPQHF. For the CDR3, the DNA is TGTGCCAGCAGTGGTTCGACAGTGAATCAGCCCCAGCATTTT. Complete variable domain (other parts from reference TRBV2 and TRBJ1-5): EPEVTQTPSHQVTQMGQEVILRCVPISNHLYFYWYRQILGQKVEFLVSFYNNEISEKSEIFDDQFSVERPDGSNFTLKIRSTKLEDSAMYFCASSGSTVNQPQHFGDGTRLSIL.

This clonotype came up once. V gene TRBV11-2 combines with J gene TRBJ2-1; D uncertain. This CDR3 spans 13 amino acids. V was shortened by 6 bases and J by 4 bases, with 10 bases between the two germline ends. Germline CDR1 SGHAT, CDR2 FQNNGV. CDR3 nucleotide sequence: TGTGCCAGCAGAGACGGGCTTTACAATGAGCAGTTCTTC. Its translation is CASRDGLYNEQFF.

This clonotype was seen many times. The chain carries TRBV2 and TRBJ1-3; the match to TRBD1 covers 7 bases. The trim removed 7 bases at V and 0 bases at J, leaving 9 bases unmatched. There are 16 residues in the CDR3. Germline loops: CDR1 SNHLY, CDR2 FYNNEI. The CDR3 nucleotides are TGTGCCAGCACTCAAGGACAGGCTGGCTCTGGAAACACCATATATTTT. Protein: CASTQGQAGSGNTIYF.

In its sample, this clonotype was seen a few times. The V gene is TRBV7-2, the J gene TRBJ2-7; D is ambiguous. In germline, CDR1 is SGHTA, CDR2 FQGNSA. The CDR3 consists of 15 residues. Deletions cut 0 bases from V and 0 bases from J, with 9 bases between. Here the CDR3 reads CASSLAPSPSYEQYF. The CDR3 region has the DNA TGTGCCAGCAGCTTAGCGCCTTCTCCCTCCTACGAGCAGTACTTC. Supplemented by reference TRBV7-2 and TRBJ2-7, the full variable domain reads GAGVSQSPSNKVTEKGKDVELRCDPISGHTALYWYRQSLGQGLEFLIYFQGNSAPDKSGLPSDRFSAERTGGSVSTLTIQRTQQEDSAVYLCASSLAPSPSYEQYFGPGTRLTVT.

This clonotype was observed a few times. This chain connects TRBV20-1 to TRBJ2-7, with D perhaps matching TRBD2 (6 bases). The CDR3 consists of 11 residues. Germline assignment: CDR1 DFQATT and CDR2 SNEGSKA (reference sequence). Trimming pared 5 bases from V and 5 bases from J, leaving 10 bases between. The CDR3 region is CSARLVDEQYF. The CDR3 region has the DNA TGCAGTGCTCGACTAGTGGACGAGCAGTACTTC.

The table lists this clonotype with many counts. The rearrangement uses TRBV6-5 and TRBJ2-7; 7 nucleotides align to TRBD2. This CDR3 spans 17 amino acids. The germline V gene has CDR1 MNHEY and CDR2 SVGAGI. Trimming at V came to 2 bases and at J to 1 base, leaving 11 bases not matched to a gene. The CDR3 DNA is TGTGCCAGCAGTTACGGTCTAGGGGACTACCCTTCCTACGAGCAGTACTTC. Amino acids: CASSYGLGDYPSYEQYF.

This clonotype has a handful of counts. The chain employs TRBV19 and TRBJ1-2, with 8 bases fitting TRBD1. The J segment lost 2 bases and the V segment lost 7 bases, leaving 9 bases of the junction unmatched. The CDR3 is 15 residues long. CDR1 LNHDA and CDR2 SQIVND come from the germline V gene (reference sequence). The chain's CDR3 is CASTLETGVNYGYTF. In DNA, the CDR3 is TGTGCCAGTACCCTGGAGACAGGGGTAAACTATGGCTACACCTTC.